The subject of this entry is one T cell receptor beta chain. Its antigen remains unknown. This sample was taken from a study of cytomegalovirus exposure and HLA in healthy donors. Study context: It was reported in a later analysis that the approximately 110 validation repertoires used the same platform as the roughly 640 first-cohort repertoires.

Profiled with immunoSEQ multiplex PCR; TCRdb holds only in-frame clones, not every one. The profile shows some 170,000 clones, 70% to 90% of them singletons. The V gene's germline CDR1 is SGHNT and CDR2 YYREEE (reference sequence). J was trimmed by 13 bases and V by 0 bases; bases with no gene match: 10. The CDR3 sequence is 15 residues long. The donors were part of the roughly 110-subject validation cohort, which stood apart from the roughly 700-subject first cohort. Study observations and caveats: Most TCR sequences were seen very rarely across donors, but some public TCRs occurred in many. Cytomegalovirus association was listed for 164 TCR beta chains.

This sequence was found in a man between 25 and 39 years old in good health and CMV-seropositive. The rearrangement links TRBV5-4 to TRBJ2-2; 9 bases fit TRBD1. Source material: PBMCs. CDR3 coding DNA: TGTGCCAGCAGCTTGGCCGGGACAGGGATCGAGGGGCTGTTTTTT. Translation: CASSLAGTGIEGLFF.